A selection of T cell receptor beta chains follows, all from one sample in a study of OX40 agonist ivuxolimab in advanced cancers. The protocol was immunoSEQ multiplex PCR, while the TCRdb copy is restricted to in-frame clones and leaves out a portion. The sample carries roughly 79,000 clones, about 89% recorded once. This specimen was CD4+ or CD8+ T cells sorted from blood, taken in a trial of the OX40 agonist ivuxolimab. These receptors originate from an adult with an advanced solid tumor such as melanoma, head and neck, liver or kidney cancer. CDR3s include the opening cysteine and the closing phenylalanine or tryptophan. The D gene is left open where the match is weak. The listing skips clone size in some rows; elsewhere it reads once, few, many or a size class.

D gene: NA; clone size: once; J gene: TRBJ1-2; V gene: TRBV28; CDR3 protein: CASSLVSAYGYTF; CDR3 DNA: TGTGCCAGCAGTTTGGTCAGTGCCTATGGCTACACCTTC
D gene: TRBD1; clone size: NA; J gene: TRBJ2-7; V gene: TRBV5-4; CDR3 protein: CASSADRLEQYF; CDR3 DNA: TGTGCCAGCAGCGCGGACAGGTTGGAGCAGTACTTC
D gene: NA; clone size: NA; J gene: TRBJ2-6; V gene: TRBV5-5; CDR3 protein: CASSPTGFGANVLTF; CDR3 DNA: TGTGCCAGCAGCCCAACAGGGTTTGGGGCCAACGTCCTGACTTTC
D gene: NA; clone size: NA; J gene: TRBJ2-1; V gene: TRBV7-3; CDR3 protein: CASSYGTQTYNEQFF; CDR3 DNA: TGTGCCAGCAGCTACGGGACCCAAACCTACAATGAGCAGTTCTTC
D gene: TRBD2; clone size: NA; J gene: TRBJ2-1; V gene: TRBV11-2; CDR3 protein: CASSAQLAGGGYEQFF; CDR3 DNA: TGTGCCAGCAGCGCCCAACTAGCGGGAGGAGGTTATGAGCAGTTCTTC
D gene: NA; clone size: few; J gene: TRBJ1-5; V gene: TRBV30; CDR3 protein: CAWSVLQGGEPQHF; CDR3 DNA: TGTGCCTGGAGTGTACTACAGGGTGGTGAGCCCCAGCATTTT
D gene: TRBD1; clone size: NA; J gene: TRBJ1-2; V gene: TRBV28; CDR3 protein: CASSPHFGTGGGYTF; CDR3 DNA: TGTGCCAGCAGTCCTCATTTCGGGACAGGGGGTGGCTACACCTTC
D gene: TRBD2; clone size: once; J gene: TRBJ2-7; V gene: TRBV5-6; CDR3 protein: CASSLSIRDEREGGQYF; CDR3 DNA: TGTGCCAGCAGCTTATCGATCAGGGATGAGCGGGAGGGCGGGCAGTACTTC
D gene: TRBD2; clone size: NA; J gene: TRBJ2-7; V gene: TRBV4-1; CDR3 protein: CASSQPTSGRDEQYF; CDR3 DNA: TGCGCCAGCAGCCAACCGACTAGCGGGCGAGACGAGCAGTACTTC
D gene: TRBD1; clone size: NA; J gene: TRBJ1-2; V gene: TRBV2; CDR3 protein: CASSEGRGPGYTF; CDR3 DNA: TGTGCCAGCAGTGAGGGCAGGGGGCCGGGCTACACCTTC
D gene: NA; clone size: NA; J gene: TRBJ2-1; V gene: TRBV7-3; CDR3 protein: CASSRQLNNEQFF; CDR3 DNA: TGTGCCAGCAGCCGTCAGCTAAACAATGAGCAGTTCTTC
D gene: NA; clone size: NA; J gene: TRBJ2-1; V gene: TRBV5-1; CDR3 protein: CASSLSPVSTYNEQFF; CDR3 DNA: TGCGCCAGCAGCCTTTCCCCGGTGTCGACCTACAATGAGCAGTTCTTC
D gene: TRBD1; clone size: NA; J gene: TRBJ2-1; V gene: TRBV7-2; CDR3 protein: CASSSGQGAMNEQFF; CDR3 DNA: TGTGCCAGCAGCTCGGGACAGGGGGCGATGAATGAGCAGTTCTTC
D gene: NA; clone size: NA; J gene: TRBJ1-2; V gene: TRBV7-9; CDR3 protein: CASSPGAQFTF; CDR3 DNA: TGTGCCAGCAGCCCTGGGGCTCAGTTCACCTTC
D gene: NA; clone size: NA; J gene: TRBJ2-5; V gene: TRBV11-2; CDR3 protein: CASRPKRGSQETQYF; CDR3 DNA: TGTGCCAGCAGACCCAAGAGAGGGAGCCAAGAGACCCAGTACTTC
D gene: NA; clone size: NA; J gene: TRBJ2-7; V gene: TRBV11-2; CDR3 protein: CASSWSSLVRGEQYF; CDR3 DNA: TGTGCCAGCAGCTGGAGTAGCCTAGTGCGAGGCGAGCAGTACTTC
D gene: NA; clone size: once; J gene: TRBJ2-7; V gene: TRBV11-2; CDR3 protein: CASSLDRTEQYF; CDR3 DNA: TGTGCCAGCAGCTTAGATCGGACCGAGCAGTACTTC
D gene: TRBD1; clone size: NA; J gene: TRBJ2-7; V gene: TRBV7-2; CDR3 protein: CASSLARGQGSYEQYF; CDR3 DNA: TGTGCCAGCAGCTTAGCGAGGGGACAGGGCTCCTACGAGCAGTACTTC
D gene: NA; clone size: NA; J gene: TRBJ2-3; V gene: TRBV5-4; CDR3 protein: CASSLKLAGFVDTQYF; CDR3 DNA: TGTGCCAGCAGCTTGAAACTAGCAGGCTTCGTGGATACGCAGTATTTT
D gene: NA; clone size: NA; J gene: TRBJ2-5; V gene: TRBV7-2; CDR3 protein: CASSLTRKETQYF; CDR3 DNA: TGTGCCAGCAGCTTAACCAGGAAAGAGACCCAGTACTTC
D gene: NA; clone size: once; J gene: TRBJ2-5; V gene: TRBV5-1; CDR3 protein: CASSPRGGPTQYF; CDR3 DNA: TGCGCCAGCAGCCCTAGAGGTGGTCCGACCCAGTACTTC
D gene: NA; clone size: NA; J gene: TRBJ2-7; V gene: TRBV6-1; CDR3 protein: CASSERLARSSYEQYF; CDR3 DNA: TGTGCCAGCAGTGAACGTCTAGCGCGTAGCTCCTACGAGCAGTACTTC
D gene: TRBD1; clone size: NA; J gene: TRBJ2-4; V gene: TRBV4-2; CDR3 protein: CASSHDRGKGSKNIQYF; CDR3 DNA: TGTGCCAGCAGCCACGACAGGGGGAAGGGGTCCAAAAACATTCAGTACTTC
D gene: NA; clone size: once; J gene: TRBJ2-1; V gene: TRBV6-1; CDR3 protein: CASSELFNIQGSEQFF; CDR3 DNA: TGTGCCAGCAGTGAACTCTTCAACATACAGGGAAGTGAGCAGTTCTTC
D gene: NA; clone size: once; J gene: TRBJ1-1; V gene: TRBV11-3; CDR3 protein: CASSNTGLTPEAFF; CDR3 DNA: TGTGCCAGCAGCAATACCGGACTGACCCCTGAAGCTTTCTTT
D gene: NA; clone size: NA; J gene: TRBJ2-3; V gene: TRBV18; CDR3 protein: CASSPYEVTSTDTQYF; CDR3 DNA: TGTGCCAGCTCACCGTATGAGGTGACTAGCACAGATACGCAGTATTTT
D gene: NA; clone size: NA; J gene: TRBJ2-3; V gene: TRBV18; CDR3 protein: CASSPGRGGPGTDTQYF; CDR3 DNA: TGTGCCAGCTCACCTGGCCGTGGGGGGCCGGGCACAGATACGCAGTATTTT
D gene: TRBD2; clone size: NA; J gene: TRBJ2-3; V gene: TRBV4-3; CDR3 protein: CASSLGLAGNFDSTDTQYF; CDR3 DNA: TGCGCCAGCAGCCTAGGACTAGCGGGAAACTTTGATAGCACAGATACGCAGTATTTT
D gene: NA; clone size: NA; J gene: TRBJ1-2; V gene: TRBV19; CDR3 protein: CASSIDSRTGSYGYTF; CDR3 DNA: TGTGCCAGTAGTATAGACTCCCGGACTGGGAGCTATGGCTACACCTTC
D gene: TRBD1; clone size: few; J gene: TRBJ1-2; V gene: TRBV28; CDR3 protein: CASRGTGGAGYGYTF; CDR3 DNA: TGTGCCAGCAGGGGGACAGGGGGCGCTGGCTATGGCTACACCTTC
D gene: TRBD2; clone size: NA; J gene: TRBJ2-1; V gene: TRBV9; CDR3 protein: CASSVWPGLASNEQFF; CDR3 DNA: TGTGCCAGCAGCGTATGGCCGGGACTAGCTTCGAATGAGCAGTTCTTC
D gene: TRBD2; clone size: NA; J gene: TRBJ2-7; V gene: TRBV5-6; CDR3 protein: CASSFIPAGNSYEQYF; CDR3 DNA: TGTGCCAGCAGCTTTATTCCAGCGGGGAACTCCTACGAGCAGTACTTC
D gene: TRBD1; clone size: NA; J gene: TRBJ1-2; V gene: TRBV18; CDR3 protein: CASSYALDRDGGYTF; CDR3 DNA: TGTGCCAGCTCATACGCTCTGGACAGGGACGGTGGCTACACCTTC
D gene: TRBD1; clone size: NA; J gene: TRBJ2-3; V gene: TRBV10-3; CDR3 protein: CAISVGTVSTDTQYF; CDR3 DNA: TGTGCCATCAGTGTGGGGACAGTTAGCACAGATACGCAGTATTTT
D gene: TRBD2; clone size: NA; J gene: TRBJ2-3; V gene: TRBV6-5; CDR3 protein: CASSLLAVTDTQYF; CDR3 DNA: TGTGCCAGCAGTTTACTAGCGGTCACAGATACGCAGTATTTT
D gene: NA; clone size: NA; J gene: TRBJ1-2; V gene: TRBV7-7; CDR3 protein: CASSLGPGAYGYTF; CDR3 DNA: TGTGCTAGCAGCTTAGGTCCGGGGGCCTATGGCTACACCTTC
D gene: TRBD2; clone size: NA; J gene: TRBJ2-1; V gene: TRBV30; CDR3 protein: CAWSDQASGSSNEQFF; CDR3 DNA: TGTGCCTGGAGTGACCAGGCTAGCGGGAGTAGCAATGAGCAGTTCTTC
D gene: TRBD1; clone size: NA; J gene: TRBJ2-2; V gene: TRBV15; CDR3 protein: CATSIGGTGGFGELFF; CDR3 DNA: TGTGCCACCAGCATAGGCGGGACAGGGGGGTTCGGGGAGCTGTTTTTT
D gene: TRBD1; clone size: NA; J gene: TRBJ1-2; V gene: TRBV28; CDR3 protein: CASRETGTGTYGYTF; CDR3 DNA: TGTGCCAGCAGGGAAACCGGGACAGGGACCTATGGCTACACCTTC
D gene: NA; clone size: NA; J gene: TRBJ2-5; V gene: TRBV2; CDR3 protein: CASSGGGVETQYF; CDR3 DNA: TGTGCCAGCTCTGGGGGCGGGGTAGAGACCCAGTACTTC
D gene: NA; clone size: NA; J gene: TRBJ2-3; V gene: TRBV19; CDR3 protein: CASSLGAGVTDTQYF; CDR3 DNA: TGTGCCAGTAGTCTCGGTGCAGGGGTAACAGATACGCAGTATTTT
D gene: NA; clone size: NA; J gene: TRBJ2-2; V gene: TRBV28; CDR3 protein: CASSSRALRTGELFF; CDR3 DNA: TGTGCCAGCAGTTCCAGGGCGTTGAGAACCGGGGAGCTGTTTTTT
D gene: NA; clone size: NA; J gene: TRBJ2-2; V gene: TRBV10-1; CDR3 protein: CASSDGSGTGELFF; CDR3 DNA: TGCGCCAGCAGTGACGGGAGTGGGACCGGGGAGCTGTTTTTT
D gene: NA; clone size: NA; J gene: TRBJ2-5; V gene: TRBV5-1; CDR3 protein: CASSPGGLETQYF; CDR3 DNA: TGCGCCAGCAGCCCCGGAGGGCTAGAGACCCAGTACTTC
D gene: TRBD1; clone size: few; J gene: TRBJ1-2; V gene: TRBV28; CDR3 protein: CASRPQGNYGYTF; CDR3 DNA: TGTGCCAGCAGACCACAGGGGAACTATGGCTACACCTTC
D gene: NA; clone size: NA; J gene: TRBJ2-5; V gene: TRBV7-2; CDR3 protein: CASSLEVAGPQETQYF; CDR3 DNA: TGTGCCAGCAGCTTAGAAGTAGCCGGCCCCCAAGAGACCCAGTACTTC
D gene: NA; clone size: NA; J gene: TRBJ2-1; V gene: TRBV28; CDR3 protein: CASSLTKFF; CDR3 DNA: TGTGCCAGCAGTTTAACAAAGTTCTTC
D gene: NA; clone size: NA; J gene: TRBJ2-7; V gene: TRBV7-2; CDR3 protein: CASSLVAGSILEQYF; CDR3 DNA: TGTGCCAGCAGCTTAGTGGCAGGGTCCATCTTGGAGCAGTACTTC
D gene: TRBD1; clone size: NA; J gene: TRBJ2-7; V gene: TRBV19; CDR3 protein: CASSTTGGGGYEQYF; CDR3 DNA: TGTGCCAGTAGTACCACAGGGGGCGGTGGCTACGAGCAGTACTTC
D gene: TRBD2; clone size: NA; J gene: TRBJ2-3; V gene: TRBV10-3; CDR3 protein: CAIKKAGGADTQYF; CDR3 DNA: TGTGCCATCAAAAAAGCGGGAGGGGCAGATACGCAGTATTTT
D gene: NA; clone size: NA; J gene: TRBJ1-2; V gene: TRBV4-3; CDR3 protein: CASSRTRAEDYGYTF; CDR3 DNA: TGCGCCAGCAGCCGAACACGGGCAGAAGATTATGGCTACACCTTC
D gene: NA; clone size: NA; J gene: TRBJ1-5; V gene: TRBV30; CDR3 protein: CAWSTGPNQPQHF; CDR3 DNA: TGTGCCTGGAGTACAGGGCCGAATCAGCCCCAGCATTTT
D gene: NA; clone size: few; J gene: TRBJ2-2; V gene: TRBV6-6; CDR3 protein: CASGTGTHELFF; CDR3 DNA: TGTGCCAGCGGGACTGGGACTCACGAGCTGTTTTTT
D gene: NA; clone size: NA; J gene: TRBJ2-1; V gene: TRBV7-9; CDR3 protein: CASSLLGLAQNEQFF; CDR3 DNA: TGTGCCAGCAGCTTACTGGGTCTGGCGCAAAATGAGCAGTTCTTC